One sample yielded the 15 T cell receptor beta chains listed below, sequenced in a study of blood T cells in healthy people across ages. The second PCR ran about 6 to 12 cycles with a sample-barcoded 5' primer and J-beta primers. TCRdb reprocessed the 5' RACE reads via MiXCR and lists one record per CDR3 protein. The table includes 650,000 to 1,000,000 distinct CDR3 sequences, 35% to 40% detected once. The sequenced material came from blood. The receptors stem from a man younger than 35 in good health.

This clonotype came up many times. The chain is built from TRBV7-2 and TRBJ2-3, with 7 bases fitting TRBD2. The CDR3 is 15 amino acids. CDR1 is SGHTA, CDR2 FQGNSA, per germline. V was pared by 4 bases and J by 1 base, with 5 bases of the junction left unmatched. The CDR3 spells CASSSWGGGTDTQYF. CDR3 DNA: TGTGCCAGCAGCTCCTGGGGGGGGGGCACAGATACGCAGTATTTT.

The chain is built from TRBV5-1 and TRBJ1-1; 8 positions agree with TRBD1. Germline CDR1 is SGHRS and CDR2 is YFSETQ. This CDR3 contains 17 residues. Unmatched junction bases numbered 14, after V lost 4 bases and J lost 3 bases. CDR3 sequence reads: CASSPVGQGTSDTEAFF. The CDR3 coding sequence is TGCGCCAGCAGCCCGGTCGGACAGGGAACATCGGACACTGAAGCTTTCTTT.

Concerning this clonotype itself: A read error is possible here, since a much larger clone lies one base away. The chain couples TRBV6-5 to TRBJ1-2; D gene ambiguous. This CDR3 comprises 15 residues. Germline V gives CDR1 MNHEY, CDR2 SVGAGI. V was clipped by 5 bases and J by 0 bases, with 13 bases between them. This CDR3 is CASSATVSTNYGYTF. Here the CDR3 DNA reads TGTGCCAGCAGTGCAACCGTCAGTACTAACTATGGCTACACCTTC.

This sequence joins TRBV10-3 and TRBJ1-1, with a tentative D call TRBD1 (5 bases). This CDR3 has 11 amino acids. Germline loops: CDR1 ENHRY, CDR2 SYGVKD. V was clipped by 10 bases and J by 5 bases, with 11 bases between them. CDR3 region: CATSGRTEAFF. The CDR3 nucleotides are TGTGCCACCTCAGGGCGGACTGAAGCTTTCTTT.

The rearrangement links TRBV6-6 to TRBJ2-5; no clear D gene. This CDR3 spans 14 amino acids. V was shortened by 0 bases and J by 5 bases, with 10 bases between the two germline ends. Per germline, CDR1 MNHNY and CDR2 SVGAGI (reference sequence). In DNA form, the CDR3 reads TGTGCCAGCAGTTACTCGAAGACGCCCGAGACCCAGTACTTC. The encoded protein is CASSYSKTPETQYF.

For this clonotype: At one end, the junction sequence differs from germline, possibly due to a read error. The chain couples TRBV6-5 to TRBJ2-1; D gene uncertain. The CDR3 spans 12 residues. CDR1 and CDR2 from the germline V gene are MNHEY and SVGAGI. In nucleotides, the CDR3 is TGTGCCAGCAGTGGCAGGCATAATGGGCAGTTCTTC. Translating it yields CASSGRHNGQFF.

This chain connects TRBV13 to TRBJ2-2, with D uncertain. V was cut by 4 bases and J by 2 bases, with 26 bases left in between. Germline V gives CDR1 PRHDT, CDR2 FYEKMQ (reference sequence). This CDR3 region has 20 residues. The CDR3 sequence is CASSSTGPDSILLNTGELFF. CDR3 nucleotide sequence: TGTGCCAGCAGCTCGACCGGCCCCGACTCGATACTCTTAAACACCGGGGAGCTGTTTTTT.

A note on this clonotype: One end of the junction fails to match germline, which may point to a read error. The chain is built from TRBV6-2 or TRBV6-3 and TRBJ2-1, with D possibly being TRBD2 (5 bases). The germline CDR1 and CDR2 sequences are MNHEY and SVGEGT. The CDR3 is 18 amino acids. CDR3 sequence reads: CASSYSLYLGSSYNKQFF. The CDR3 DNA is TGTGCCAGCAGTTACTCGTTGTATCTGGGGAGCTCCTACAATAAGCAGTTCTTC.

This chain uses TRBV18 with TRBJ2-1, with TRBD1 matching 8 bases. The V gene end was trimmed by 6 bases and the J gene end by 6 bases; junction bases not matched to a gene: 10. Germline V gene sequence: CDR1 KGHSH, CDR2 LQKENI. This CDR3 has 15 residues. The CDR3 DNA reads as TGTGCCAGCTCCCCTAAGACAGGGGCTCCCAATGAGCAGTTCTTC. Translation gives CASSPKTGAPNEQFF.

This clonotype was counted between two and nine times. The CDR3 sequence is CASSSSGVPPKKHNYGYTF. The CDR3 bases are TGTGCCAGCAGCTCTTCCGGGGTTCCCCCCAAAAAACATAACTATGGCTACACCTTC. The chain links TRBV7-8 to TRBJ1-2; no clear D. With 4 bases removed from V and 1 base from J, the gap between germline ends came to 25 bases. This CDR3 has 19 residues. The germline V gene encodes CDR1 SGHVS and CDR2 FQNEAQ. The full variable domain, with the rest looked up from reference TRBV7-8 and TRBJ1-2, is GAGVSQSPRYKVAKRGQDVALRCDPISGHVSLFWYQQALGQGPEFLTYFQNEAQLDKSGLPSDRFFAERPEGSVSTLKIQRTQQEDSAVYLCASSSSGVPPKKHNYGYTFGSGTRLTVV.

A remark on this clonotype: Possible read error: a much larger clone is one base away. CDR3 DNA sequence: TGTGCCAGCAGCACCCGAGTCGACAGGGACCAAGAGACCCAGTACTTC. Translated, it gives CASSTRVDRDQETQYF. This rearrangement joins TRBV21-1 to TRBJ2-5. TRBV21-1 is a known pseudogene. The CDR3 has 16 amino acids.

The CDR3 loop reads CASSHSGQSGYTF. The CDR3 bases are TGTGCCAGCAGCCACTCGGGACAGAGCGGCTACACCTTC. This chain joins TRBV14 and TRBJ1-2; 7 bases line up with TRBD1. The CDR3 totals 13 residues. V trimming: 3 bases; J trimming: 8 bases; junction bases outside the gene matches: 6. The V gene's germline CDR1 is SGHDN and CDR2 FVKESK.

V usage is TRBV28 and J usage is TRBJ2-3, with D possibly being TRBD2 (6 bases). Trimming stripped 9 bases from V and 3 bases from J, with 10 bases between. This CDR3 is built from 12 residues. Germline CDR1 MDHEN, CDR2 SYDVKM. The CDR3 nucleotides are TGTGCCAGTATGGCGGGGACAGATACGCAGTATTTT. Protein: CASMAGTDTQYF.

The CDR3 sequence is CSAAPYRGSTDTQYF. The CDR3 DNA reads as TGCAGTGCAGCGCCCTATCGGGGGAGCACAGATACGCAGTATTTT. The rearrangement uses TRBV20-1 and TRBJ2-3; possibly TRBD2 for D (6 bases). The CDR3 runs to 15 residues. V was shortened by 6 bases and J by 0 bases, with 16 bases between the two germline ends. Looked up from germline, CDR1 is DFQATT and CDR2 is SNEGSKA (reference sequence).

V gene TRBV5-1 combines with J gene TRBJ2-4, with unresolved D. TRBJ2-7 matches the DNA end more closely, so the J call is doubtful. CDR1 SGHRS and CDR2 YFSETQ come from the germline V gene. This CDR3 is 15 amino acids long. The DNA of the CDR3 is TGCGCCAGCAGCTTGGGAACAGAGGTAGTGTCCGAGCAGTACTTC. Its translation: CASSLGTEVVSEQYF.